What follows are 14 T cell receptor beta chains derived from one specimen sequenced in a study of blood T cell repertoires in COVID-19. Sequenced by immunoSEQ multiplex PCR; TCRdb stores in-frame clones only, minus some. This sample has around 86,000 clones, with 75% to 85% found just once. The specimen was peripheral blood. These TCRs come from an elderly woman with acute or convalescent COVID-19.

This chain links TRBV5-1 with TRBJ2-5; D ambiguous. Germline CDR1 SGHRS, CDR2 YFSETQ. The CDR3 runs 14 residues. The V and J ends lost 4 bases and 5 bases respectively, with 15 bases between them. The chain's CDR3 is CASSPGTTWETQYF. The CDR3 nucleotides are TGCGCCAGCAGCCCCGGCACTACTTGGGAGACCCAGTACTTC.

The chain joins TRBV9 to TRBJ1-1, with D perhaps TRBD1 (6 bases). Trimming took 0 bases from V and 1 from J, leaving 10 bases between them. Per the germline V gene, CDR1 is SGDLS and CDR2 is YYNGEE. The CDR3 covers 15 residues. CDR3 loop: CASSVVDRPNTEAFF. In DNA form, the CDR3 reads TGTGCCAGCAGCGTAGTCGACAGGCCGAACACTGAAGCTTTCTTT.

V is TRBV2 and J is TRBJ1-1, with TRBD1 identical over 8 bases. The CDR3 runs to 14 residues. Germline CDR1 and CDR2: SNHLY and FYNNEI. Trimming took 9 bases from V and 4 from J; bases not matched to a gene: 10. CDR3 bases: TGTGCCAGAGATACAGGGGGGCTAGTCACTGAAGCTTTCTTT. Amino acid sequence: CARDTGGLVTEAFF. Full variable domain (missing parts from reference TRBV2 and TRBJ1-1): EPEVTQTPSHQVTQMGQEVILRCVPISNHLYFYWYRQILGQKVEFLVSFYNNEISEKSEIFDDQFSVERPDGSNFTLKIRSTKLEDSAMYFCARDTGGLVTEAFFGQGTRLTVV.

The rearrangement uses TRBV5-1 and TRBJ2-7; perhaps TRBD2 as D (6 bases). The CDR3 is made up of 16 amino acids. Per germline, CDR1 SGHRS and CDR2 YFSETQ. The V gene lost 0 bases and the J gene lost 4 bases, with 17 bases spanning the gap. The CDR3 protein is CASSLALRAGGYEQYF. The CDR3 bases are TGCGCCAGCAGCTTGGCACTGAGAGCGGGTGGTTACGAGCAGTACTTC.

This chain's CDR3 is CASSIENAGKGAFF. CDR3 sequence (DNA): TGTGCCAGTAGTATAGAAAATGCAGGGAAGGGAGCTTTCTTT. The chain carries TRBV19 and TRBJ1-1; D is perhaps TRBD1 (5 bases). This CDR3 comprises 14 residues. Germline V gives CDR1 LNHDA, CDR2 SQIVND (reference sequence). Deletions cut 0 bases from V and 10 bases from J, with 15 bases between.

The gene calls are TRBV13 and TRBJ2-7; TRBD2 matches 14 bases. The CDR3 length is 15 residues. CDR1 and CDR2 (germline): PRHDT, FYEKMQ (reference sequence). Germline trimming cut 5 bases from V and 5 bases from J; bases unmatched to any gene: 5. CDR3 sequence (DNA): TGTGCCAGCAGCCCCGGGACTAGCGGGAGAAACGAGCAGTACTTC. Protein sequence: CASSPGTSGRNEQYF. Using reference TRBV13 and TRBJ2-7 for the parts outside the CDR3, the full variable domain is AAGVIQSPRHLIKEKRETATLKCYPIPRHDTVYWYQQGPGQDPQFLISFYEKMQSDKGSIPDRFSAQQFSDYHSELNMSSLELGDSALYFCASSPGTSGRNEQYFGPGTRLTVT.

The V call is TRBV5-1, the J call TRBJ1-1, with 7 bases identical to TRBD1. Germline assignment: CDR1 SGHRS and CDR2 YFSETQ. Germline trimming cut 2 bases from V and 4 bases from J; bases unmatched to any gene: 5. The CDR3 totals 14 residues. The CDR3 DNA is TGCGCCAGCAGCTTTCCCGGGACAGCCACTGAAGCTTTCTTT. This translates into CASSFPGTATEAFF.

The gene calls are TRBV3-1 (or the pseudogene TRBV3-2) and TRBJ2-3; D may be TRBD2 (5 bases). This CDR3 contains 13 residues. From germline, CDR1 is LGHDT and CDR2 YNNKEL (reference sequence). V was trimmed by 1 base and J by 5 bases, leaving 7 bases between them. In DNA form, the CDR3 reads TGTGCCAGCAGCCAAGCGGGGAGAGATACGCAGTATTTT. Protein product: CASSQAGRDTQYF.

The chain recombines TRBV6-2 or TRBV6-3 with TRBJ2-5, with 10 nucleotides matching TRBD1. The V gene's germline CDR1 is MNHEY and CDR2 SVGEGT. V lost 6 bases and J lost 5; bases outside the gene matches: 9. The length of the CDR3 is 15 residues. CDR3: CASSSPGQGTETQYF. CDR3 DNA sequence: TGTGCCAGCAGCTCTCCGGGACAGGGGACGGAGACCCAGTACTTC.

The V call is TRBV5-1, the J call TRBJ2-3; D might be TRBD1 (6 bases). V was trimmed by 2 bases and J by 4 bases, leaving 8 bases between them. Germline values: CDR1 SGHRS, CDR2 YFSETQ. The CDR3 is 13 amino acids. The CDR3 DNA reads TGCGCCAGCAGCTTATGGGGGCCAGATACGCAGTATTTT. Translating gives CASSLWGPDTQYF.

This chain links TRBV5-5 with TRBJ2-5; the match to TRBD1 covers 11 bases. This CDR3 region has 19 residues. Germline CDR1 and CDR2: SGHKS and YYEKEE (reference sequence). V shed 4 bases, J shed 5 bases, and the junction held 19 bases outside the gene matches. CDR3 protein: CASSTSFGTGGSAAETQYF. In DNA form, the CDR3 reads TGTGCCAGCAGCACAAGTTTCGGGACAGGGGGTTCCGCGGCGGAGACCCAGTACTTC.

This chain connects TRBV12-3 or TRBV12-4 to TRBJ1-2; 7 nucleotides line up with TRBD1. This CDR3 has 13 residues. Trimming cost V 6 bases and J 6 bases; bases outside gene matches: 7. CDR3 protein: CASSNTGANGYTF. The CDR3 DNA follows: TGTGCCAGCAGCAATACAGGGGCGAATGGCTACACCTTC.

CDR3 sequence reads: CASSLAGLTDTQYF. In DNA, the CDR3 is TGTGCCAGCAGCTTAGCGGGACTCACAGATACGCAGTATTTT. V is TRBV9 and J is TRBJ2-3, with 8 bases aligning to TRBD2. V lost 4 bases, J lost 2 bases, and 3 bases stayed unmatched. The germline V gene encodes CDR1 SGDLS and CDR2 YYNGEE. The CDR3 extends over 14 amino acids.

This clone has a single count. The chain links TRBV27 to TRBJ2-7; 9 bases agree with TRBD1. The CDR3 runs 16 residues. Germline CDR1 MNHEY, CDR2 SMNVEV (reference sequence). V lost 2 bases to trimming and J lost 4 bases; unmatched junction nucleotides: 9. Here the CDR3 DNA reads TGTGCCAGCAGTTTAGGGCCCCCGGGACAGGGTTACGAGCAGTACTTC. Protein sequence: CASSLGPPGQGYEQYF.